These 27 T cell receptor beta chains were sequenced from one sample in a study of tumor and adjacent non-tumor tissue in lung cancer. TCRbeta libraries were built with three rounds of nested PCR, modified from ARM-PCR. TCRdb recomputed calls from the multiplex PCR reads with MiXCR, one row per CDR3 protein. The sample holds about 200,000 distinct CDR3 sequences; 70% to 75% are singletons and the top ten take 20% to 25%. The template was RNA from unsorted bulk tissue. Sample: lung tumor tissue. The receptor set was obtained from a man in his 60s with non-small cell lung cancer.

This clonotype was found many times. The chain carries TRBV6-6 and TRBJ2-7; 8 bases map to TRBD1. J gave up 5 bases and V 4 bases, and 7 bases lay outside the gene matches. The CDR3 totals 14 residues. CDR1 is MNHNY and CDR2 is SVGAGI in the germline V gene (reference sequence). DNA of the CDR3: TGTGCCAGCAGTTCTATAACAGGGGGAAACGAGCAGTACTTC. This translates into CASSSITGGNEQYF.

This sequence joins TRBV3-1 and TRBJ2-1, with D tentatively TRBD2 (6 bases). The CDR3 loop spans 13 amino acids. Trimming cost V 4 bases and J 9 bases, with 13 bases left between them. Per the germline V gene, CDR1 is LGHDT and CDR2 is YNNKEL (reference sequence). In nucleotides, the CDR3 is TGTGCCAGCAGCCCCACCCGGCGGGGTGAGCAGTTCTTC. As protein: CASSPTRRGEQFF.

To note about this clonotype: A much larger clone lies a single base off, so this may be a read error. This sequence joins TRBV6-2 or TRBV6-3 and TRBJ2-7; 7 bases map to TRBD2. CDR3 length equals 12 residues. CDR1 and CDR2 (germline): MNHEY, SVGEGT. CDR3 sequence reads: CVSNRAGDEQYF. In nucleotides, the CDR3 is TGTGTCAGCAACCGGGCGGGGGACGAGCAGTACTTC.

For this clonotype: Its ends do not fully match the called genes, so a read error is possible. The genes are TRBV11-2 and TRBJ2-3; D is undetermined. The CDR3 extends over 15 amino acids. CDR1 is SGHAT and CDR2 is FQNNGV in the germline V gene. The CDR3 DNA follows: TGTGCCAGCAGCCCAGAGTGGCATAGCACAGATACGCATTATTTT. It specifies CASSPEWHSTDTHYF.

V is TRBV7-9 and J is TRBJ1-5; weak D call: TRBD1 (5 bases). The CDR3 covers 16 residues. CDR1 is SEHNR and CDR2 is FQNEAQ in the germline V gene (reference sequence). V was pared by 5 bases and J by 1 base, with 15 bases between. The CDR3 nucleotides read TGTGCCAGCAGCATAACCCAGGGAGGCAGCAATCAGCCCCAGCATTTT. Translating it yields CASSITQGGSNQPQHF. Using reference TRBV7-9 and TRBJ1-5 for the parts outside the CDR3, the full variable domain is DTGVSQNPRHKITKRGQNVTFRCDPISEHNRLYWYRQTLGQGPEFLTYFQNEAQLEKSRLLSDRFSAERPKGSFSTLEIQRTEQGDSAMYLCASSITQGGSNQPQHFGDGTRLSIL.

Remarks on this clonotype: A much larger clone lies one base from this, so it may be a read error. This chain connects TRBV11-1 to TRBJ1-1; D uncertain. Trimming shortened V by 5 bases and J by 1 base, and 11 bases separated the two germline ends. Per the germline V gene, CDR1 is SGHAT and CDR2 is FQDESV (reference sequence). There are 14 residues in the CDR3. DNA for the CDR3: TGTGCCAGCAGCATGAGGCAGCGGAACACTGAAGCTTTCTTT. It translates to CASSMRQRNTEAFF.

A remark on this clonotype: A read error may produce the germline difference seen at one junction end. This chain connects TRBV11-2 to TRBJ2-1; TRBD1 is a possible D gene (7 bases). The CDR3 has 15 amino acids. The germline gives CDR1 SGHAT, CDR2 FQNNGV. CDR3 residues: CASCWGRDRFNELFF. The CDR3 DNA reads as TGTGCAAGCTGCTGGGGGCGGGACAGATTCAATGAGCTGTTCTTC.

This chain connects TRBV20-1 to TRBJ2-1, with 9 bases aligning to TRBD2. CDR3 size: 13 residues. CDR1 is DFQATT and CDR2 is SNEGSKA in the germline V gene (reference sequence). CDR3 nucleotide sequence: TGCACCCCTAGAGGCGGGGGGGCCAATGAGCAGTTCTTC. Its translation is CTPRGGGANEQFF.

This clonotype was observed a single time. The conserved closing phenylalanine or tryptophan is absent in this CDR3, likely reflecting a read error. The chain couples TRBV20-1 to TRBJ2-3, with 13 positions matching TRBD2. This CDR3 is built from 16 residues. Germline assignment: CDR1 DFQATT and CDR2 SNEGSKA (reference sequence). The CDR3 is CSAIGTSGEDTDMQYS. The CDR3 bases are TGCAGTGCGATAGGGACTAGCGGGGAAGACACAGATATGCAGTATTCT.

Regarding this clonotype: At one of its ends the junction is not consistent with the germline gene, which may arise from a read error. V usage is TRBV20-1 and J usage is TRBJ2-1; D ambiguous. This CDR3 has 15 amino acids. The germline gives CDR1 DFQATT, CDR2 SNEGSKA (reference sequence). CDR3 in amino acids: CSASGPSTTYNKQFF. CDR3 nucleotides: TGCAGTGCTAGTGGACCGAGTACAACCTACAATAAGCAGTTCTTC.

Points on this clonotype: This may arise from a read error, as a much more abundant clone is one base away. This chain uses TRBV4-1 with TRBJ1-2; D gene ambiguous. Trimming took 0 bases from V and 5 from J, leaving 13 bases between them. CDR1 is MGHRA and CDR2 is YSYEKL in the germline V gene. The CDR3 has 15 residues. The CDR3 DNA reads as TGCGCCAGCAGCCAAGACGGTCAGGCGGTTTATGGCTACACCTTC. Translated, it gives CASSQDGQAVYGYTF.

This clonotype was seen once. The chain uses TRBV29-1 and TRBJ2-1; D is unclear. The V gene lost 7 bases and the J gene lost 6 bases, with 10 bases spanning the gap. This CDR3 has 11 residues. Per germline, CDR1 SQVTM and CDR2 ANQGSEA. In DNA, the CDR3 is TGCAGCGCCGGCCTCTGCAATGAGCAGTTCTTC. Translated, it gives CSAGLCNEQFF.

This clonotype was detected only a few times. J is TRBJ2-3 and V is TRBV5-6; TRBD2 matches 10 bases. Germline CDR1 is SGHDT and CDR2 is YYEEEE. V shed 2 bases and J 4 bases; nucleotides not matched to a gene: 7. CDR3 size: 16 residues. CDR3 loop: CASSLKRGGRADTQYF. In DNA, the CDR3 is TGTGCCAGCAGCTTAAAGCGGGGGGGCCGGGCAGATACGCAGTATTTT.

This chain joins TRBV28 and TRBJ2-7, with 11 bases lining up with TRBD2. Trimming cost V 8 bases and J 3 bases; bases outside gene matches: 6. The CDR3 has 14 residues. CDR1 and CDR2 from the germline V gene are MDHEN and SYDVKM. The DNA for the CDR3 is TGTGCCAGCTCTACTAGCGGGAGCCACTACGAGCAGTACTTC. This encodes CASSTSGSHYEQYF.

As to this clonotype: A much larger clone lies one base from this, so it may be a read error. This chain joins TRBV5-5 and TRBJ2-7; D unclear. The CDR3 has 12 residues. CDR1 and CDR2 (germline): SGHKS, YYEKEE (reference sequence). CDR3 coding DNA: TGTGCCAGCAGCACGGCCATCTACGGGCAGTACTTC. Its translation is CASSTAIYGQYF.

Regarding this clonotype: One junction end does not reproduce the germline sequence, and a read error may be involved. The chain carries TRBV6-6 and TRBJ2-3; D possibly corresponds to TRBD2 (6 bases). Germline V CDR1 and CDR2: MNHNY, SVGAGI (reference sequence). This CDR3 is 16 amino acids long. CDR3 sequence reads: CASSYSSGEVTDMQYF. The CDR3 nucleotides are TGTGCCAGCAGTTACTCGTCGGGGGAAGTTACAGATATGCAGTATTTT.

CDR3 sequence reads: CASSSRHEQYF. The CDR3 nucleotides read TGTGCCAGCAGCTCCCGCCACGAGCAGTACTTC. This chain uses TRBV13 with TRBJ2-7, with D unresolved. The CDR3 runs 11 residues. Between the trimmed V and J ends, which lost 4 bases and 5 bases, there was a span of 6 bases. The germline V gene encodes CDR1 PRHDT and CDR2 FYEKMQ (reference sequence).

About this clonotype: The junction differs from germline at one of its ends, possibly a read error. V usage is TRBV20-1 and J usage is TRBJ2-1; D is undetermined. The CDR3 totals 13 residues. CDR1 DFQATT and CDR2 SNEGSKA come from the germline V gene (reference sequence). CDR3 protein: CSTGGSSYNEQLF. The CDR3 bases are TGCAGTACTGGCGGATCCTCCTACAATGAGCAGTTATTC.

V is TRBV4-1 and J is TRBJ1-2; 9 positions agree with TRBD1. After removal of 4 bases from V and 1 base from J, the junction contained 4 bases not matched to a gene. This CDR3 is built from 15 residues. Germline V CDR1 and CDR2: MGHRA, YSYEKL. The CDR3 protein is CASSPGQGFNYGYTF. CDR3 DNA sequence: TGCGCCAGCAGCCCGGGACAGGGATTTAACTATGGCTACACCTTC.

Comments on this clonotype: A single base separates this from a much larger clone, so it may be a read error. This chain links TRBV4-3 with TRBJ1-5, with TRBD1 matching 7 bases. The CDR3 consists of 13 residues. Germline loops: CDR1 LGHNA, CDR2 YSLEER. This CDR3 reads CAISQGVNQPQHF. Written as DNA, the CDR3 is TGCGCCATCAGCCAGGGGGTAAATCAGCCCCAGCATTTT.

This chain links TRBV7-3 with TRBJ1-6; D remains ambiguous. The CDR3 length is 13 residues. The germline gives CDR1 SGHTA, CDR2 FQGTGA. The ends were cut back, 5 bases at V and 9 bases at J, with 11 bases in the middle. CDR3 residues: CASSADMGSPLHF. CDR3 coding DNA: TGTGCCAGCAGCGCAGACATGGGTTCACCCCTCCACTTT.

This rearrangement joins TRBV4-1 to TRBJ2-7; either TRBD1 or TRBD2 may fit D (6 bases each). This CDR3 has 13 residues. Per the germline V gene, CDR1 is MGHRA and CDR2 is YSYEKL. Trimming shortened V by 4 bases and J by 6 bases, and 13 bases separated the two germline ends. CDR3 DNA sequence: TGCGCCAGCAGCCTCTCGGGGGCCTTCGAGCAGTACTTC. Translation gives CASSLSGAFEQYF.

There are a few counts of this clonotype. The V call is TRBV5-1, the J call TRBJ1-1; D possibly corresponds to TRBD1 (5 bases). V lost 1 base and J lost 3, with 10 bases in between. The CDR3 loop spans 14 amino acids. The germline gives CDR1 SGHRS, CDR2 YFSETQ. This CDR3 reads CASSLSGLDTEAFF. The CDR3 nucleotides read TGCGCCAGCAGCTTGTCGGGGCTAGACACTGAAGCTTTCTTT.

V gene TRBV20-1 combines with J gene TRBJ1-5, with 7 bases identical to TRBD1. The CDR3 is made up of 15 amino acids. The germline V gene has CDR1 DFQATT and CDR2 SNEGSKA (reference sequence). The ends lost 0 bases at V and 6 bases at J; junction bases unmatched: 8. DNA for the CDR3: TGCAGTGCTAGAGATCTCCAGGGGGTGGGTCAGCCCCAGCATTTT. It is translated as CSARDLQGVGQPQHF.

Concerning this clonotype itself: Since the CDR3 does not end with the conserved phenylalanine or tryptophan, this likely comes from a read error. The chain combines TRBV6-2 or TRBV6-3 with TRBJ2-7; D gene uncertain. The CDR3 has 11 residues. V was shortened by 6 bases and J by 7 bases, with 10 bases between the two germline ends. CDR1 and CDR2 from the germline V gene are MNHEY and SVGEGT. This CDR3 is CASSLGREQYT. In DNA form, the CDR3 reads TGTGCCAGCAGCCTTGGGCGAGAGCAGTACACC.

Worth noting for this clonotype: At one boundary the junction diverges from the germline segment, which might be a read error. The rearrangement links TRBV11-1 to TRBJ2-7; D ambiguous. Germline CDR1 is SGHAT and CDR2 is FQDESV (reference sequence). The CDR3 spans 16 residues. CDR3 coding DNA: TGTGCCAGCAGCTTAGCTATTCGTGACAACTCCTACCAGCACTACTTC. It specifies CASSLAIRDNSYQHYF.

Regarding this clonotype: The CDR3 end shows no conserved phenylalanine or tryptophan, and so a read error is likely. The CDR3 region has the DNA TGTGCCAGCAGCAAACAGGGAGCGCTTAGCACAGATACGCAGTATCAT. Protein: CASSKQGALSTDTQYH. This chain joins TRBV11-3 and TRBJ2-3; possible D gene TRBD1, 6 bases. CDR1 and CDR2 from the germline V gene are SGHNT and YENEEA. This CDR3 spans 16 amino acids. V was clipped by 5 bases and J by 0 bases, with 15 bases between them.